This is a list of T cell receptor beta chains from one sample in a study of blood T cell repertoires in COVID-19. Profiling relied on immunoSEQ multiplex PCR, and the TCRdb table lists in-frame clones only, not all of them. The data hold approximately 300,000 clones, with around 90% observed a single time. Sequences were obtained from PBMCs or T cells enriched from blood (not recorded which). Receptors originate from a man between 60 and 70 years old who had recovered from COVID-19. CDR3s include the opening cysteine and the closing phenylalanine or tryptophan. D genes are given only for firm matches. A row's size may be missing; if present it is once, few, many or a size class.

>TRBJ1-2|TRBV6-5|TRBD1|NA
CASSYDRGVLYGYTF
TGTGCCAGCAGTTACGACAGGGGGGTTTTATATGGCTACACCTTC
>TRBJ2-5|TRBV7-2|NA|many
CASSLTWAGVETQYF
TGTGCCAGCAGCTTAACGTGGGCAGGGGTGGAGACCCAGTACTTC
>TRBJ1-4|TRBV11-2|TRBD1|NA
CASSPQGQGREKLFF
TGTGCCAGCAGCCCACAAGGACAGGGCCGTGAAAAACTGTTTTTT
>TRBJ1-4|TRBV27|TRBD1|NA
CASSLTGGLANEKLFF
TGTGCCAGCAGTCTCACAGGGGGCTTAGCTAATGAAAAACTGTTTTTT
>TRBJ2-7|TRBV7-8|NA|once
CASSLVVSGPTYEQYF
TGTGCCAGCAGCTTAGTCGTTAGCGGACCAACCTACGAGCAGTACTTC
>TRBJ1-2|TRBV3-1/TRBV3-2|TRBD1|NA
CASSQSGTGVTF
TGTGCCAGCAGCCAAAGCGGGACAGGGGTTACCTTC
>TRBJ2-5|TRBV3-1/TRBV3-2|TRBD2|NA
CASSQRRREGLAETQYF
TGTGCCAGCAGCCAACGGCGGCGGGAGGGCCTGGCGGAGACCCAGTACTTC
>TRBJ2-3|TRBV5-1|NA|once
CASASYRGTDTQYF
TGCGCCTCAGCATCTTACAGAGGCACAGATACGCAGTATTTT
>TRBJ1-2|TRBV7-7|NA|NA
CASRPRVRGNYGYTF
TGTGCTAGCAGGCCGAGGGTCAGGGGCAACTATGGCTACACCTTC
>TRBJ2-7|TRBV6-5|TRBD1|NA
CASRTGSSYEQYF
TGTGCCAGCAGGACAGGGAGCTCCTACGAGCAGTACTTC
>TRBJ2-7|TRBV7-2|TRBD2|NA
CASSQMAGRAAYEQYF
TGTGCCAGCAGCCAAATGGCCGGGAGGGCCGCCTACGAGCAGTACTTC
>TRBJ1-2|TRBV12-3/TRBV12-4|NA|NA
CASTNNYGYTF
TGTGCCAGCACAAATAACTATGGCTACACCTTC
>TRBJ1-2|TRBV29-1|NA|NA
CSAQVVAGSSYGYTF
TGCAGCGCTCAGGTGGTGGCTGGTAGTTCCTATGGCTACACCTTC
>TRBJ2-5|TRBV2|NA|NA
CASSDRGRETQYF
TGTGCCAGCAGTGATCGCGGCAGAGAGACCCAGTACTTC
>TRBJ1-2|TRBV15|TRBD1|NA
CATSRDAPGQGYLRYGYTF
TGTGCCACCAGCAGAGACGCGCCGGGACAGGGCTATCTACGGTATGGCTACACCTTC
>TRBJ1-5|TRBV11-2|NA|NA
CASSPTGNQPQHF
TGTGCCAGCAGCCCAACAGGGAATCAGCCCCAGCATTTT
>TRBJ1-1|TRBV7-9|NA|NA
CASSLMKGRQGVPGPFF
TGTGCCAGCAGCTTAATGAAGGGTAGGCAGGGTGTTCCGGGTCCTTTCTTT
>TRBJ2-7|TRBV6-5|NA|once
CASSPRLYEQYF
TGTGCCAGCAGTCCCAGACTCTACGAGCAGTACTTC
>TRBJ2-1|TRBV5-1|TRBD2|NA
CASSLRTSGSFGYNEQFF
TGCGCCAGCAGCTTGCGGACTAGCGGGAGTTTTGGGTACAATGAGCAGTTCTTC
>TRBJ1-1|TRBV5-8|NA|NA
CASTPGGLTNTEAFF
TGTGCCAGCACCCCCGGGGGGTTAACGAACACTGAAGCTTTCTTT
>TRBJ2-7|TRBV3-1/TRBV3-2|NA|NA
CASSLGTHPHYEQYF
TGTGCCAGCAGCCTGGGCACGCACCCCCATTACGAGCAGTACTTC
>TRBJ1-6|TRBV6-2/TRBV6-3|TRBD1|NA
CASSYSGTATPLHF
TGTGCCAGCAGTTACTCGGGGACAGCCACCCCCCTCCACTTT
>TRBJ1-3|TRBV7-2|NA|NA
CASSSQGYGNTIYF
TGTGCCAGCAGCTCTCAGGGGTATGGAAACACCATATATTTT
>TRBJ2-7|TRBV4-2|NA|few
CASSQDLRTYEQYF
TGTGCCAGCAGCCAAGATTTGAGGACCTACGAGCAGTACTTC
>TRBJ2-5|TRBV5-5|TRBD1|NA
CASRLTGPSETQYF
TGTGCCAGCAGACTGACAGGGCCGTCGGAGACCCAGTACTTC
>TRBJ2-1|TRBV27|NA|NA
CASSLTGNYNEQFF
TGTGCCAGCAGTTTAACGGGAAACTACAATGAGCAGTTCTTC
>TRBJ2-7|TRBV15|TRBD2|NA
CATGRDLPGRGHEQYF
TGTGCCACCGGGAGGGATTTACCGGGACGGGGCCACGAGCAGTACTTC
>TRBJ1-5|TRBV4-3|NA|NA
CASSQDLLGARQPQHF
TGCGCCAGCAGCCAAGATCTCTTGGGGGCGAGGCAGCCCCAGCATTTT
>TRBJ2-2|TRBV7-9|TRBD1|NA
CASSIPGTENTGELFF
TGTGCCAGCAGCATCCCCGGGACAGAGAACACCGGGGAGCTGTTTTTT
>TRBJ1-3|TRBV3-1/TRBV3-2|NA|NA
CASKLTDGNTIYF
TGTGCCAGCAAACTGACAGACGGAAACACCATATATTTT
>TRBJ2-2|TRBV2|NA|NA
CASRVRSNTGELFF
TGTGCCAGCAGGGTGAGGAGTAACACCGGGGAGCTGTTTTTT
>TRBJ1-5|TRBV10-2|NA|NA
CATPSGNQPQHF
TGCGCCACTCCTTCAGGGAATCAGCCCCAGCATTTT
>TRBJ2-1|TRBV24-1|TRBD2|NA
CATSETSSGINNEQFF
TGTGCCACCAGTGAGACCTCTAGCGGAATTAACAATGAGCAGTTCTTC
>TRBJ2-1|TRBV2|NA|NA
CASIKEGLYEQFF
TGTGCCAGCATTAAGGAGGGCCTTTATGAGCAGTTCTTC
>TRBJ2-2|TRBV6-5|TRBD1|NA
CASSPWTGGELFF
TGTGCCAGCAGTCCATGGACAGGCGGGGAGCTGTTTTTT
>TRBJ1-3|TRBV20-1|NA|NA
CSASHGVAGNTIYF
TGCAGTGCTAGTCACGGGGTGGCTGGAAACACCATATATTTT
>TRBJ1-5|TRBV9|NA|NA
CASSPFPNSNQPQHF
TGTGCCAGCAGCCCCTTCCCTAATAGCAATCAGCCCCAGCATTTT
>TRBJ2-3|TRBV5-1|NA|NA
CASSLWGERTDTQYF
TGCGCCAGCAGCCTCTGGGGGGAGAGGACAGATACGCAGTATTTT
>TRBJ2-7|TRBV27|NA|NA
CASRIDRRPYEQYF
TGTGCCAGCAGGATCGACAGGCGACCCTACGAGCAGTACTTC
>TRBJ1-1|TRBV5-1|NA|NA
CASSTDGQPNTEAFF
TGCGCCAGCAGCACGGATGGACAACCGAACACTGAAGCTTTCTTT
>TRBJ1-1|TRBV6-5|NA|NA
CASRYTVGSKTEAFF
TGTGCCAGCCGGTACACGGTCGGGTCGAAGACTGAAGCTTTCTTT
>TRBJ2-3|TRBV5-1|NA|NA
CASSSLEDTQYF
TGCGCCAGCAGCTCGTTAGAAGATACGCAGTATTTT
>TRBJ1-5|TRBV21-1|NA|NA
CASSKSWAIRHQPQHF
TGTGCCAGCAGCAAATCCTGGGCTATTCGTCATCAGCCCCAGCATTTT
>TRBJ2-3|TRBV12-3/TRBV12-4|NA|NA
CASSFYSTDTQYF
TGTGCCAGCAGCTTTTATAGCACAGATACGCAGTATTTT
>TRBJ1-5|TRBV7-2|TRBD1|NA
CASSLDGQGHQPQHF
TGTGCCAGCAGCTTAGATGGACAGGGGCATCAGCCCCAGCATTTT
>TRBJ2-3|TRBV6-5|TRBD2|NA
CASKRAGRTDTQYF
TGTGCCAGCAAAAGAGCGGGACGCACAGATACGCAGTATTTT
>TRBJ1-6|TRBV9|NA|NA
CASSVGGGDNSPLHF
TGTGCCAGCAGCGTAGGCGGAGGGGATAATTCACCCCTCCACTTT
>TRBJ2-1|TRBV19|TRBD1|NA
CARTGTGVNEQFF
TGTGCCAGAACCGGGACAGGGGTAAATGAGCAGTTCTTC
>TRBJ2-1|TRBV19|TRBD2|NA
CASTSGSLGNEQFF
TGTGCCAGTACTAGCGGGAGTTTAGGTAATGAGCAGTTCTTC
>TRBJ2-7|TRBV7-2|NA|few
CASRYGGRSSYEQYF
TGTGCCAGCAGATATGGGGGCAGGAGCTCCTACGAGCAGTACTTC
>TRBJ2-6|TRBV19|TRBD1|NA
CASTGTAVFGANVLTF
TGTGCCAGTACTGGGACAGCCGTCTTTGGGGCCAACGTCCTGACTTTC
>TRBJ1-1|TRBV4-2|NA|NA
CASSQDVQDTEAFF
TGTGCCAGCAGCCAAGATGTACAGGACACTGAAGCTTTCTTT
>TRBJ2-1|TRBV29-1|TRBD2|NA
CSVASGGYNEQFF
TGCAGCGTCGCTAGCGGGGGTTACAATGAGCAGTTCTTC
>TRBJ1-6|TRBV30|TRBD1|NA
CAWISSLAGGRSPLHF
TGTGCCTGGATTTCCTCCCTGGCAGGGGGTCGATCACCCCTCCACTTT
>TRBJ2-2|TRBV6-5|TRBD1|NA
CASSEQTGIFGELFF
TGTGCCAGCAGCGAGCAGACAGGGATTTTTGGGGAGCTGTTTTTT